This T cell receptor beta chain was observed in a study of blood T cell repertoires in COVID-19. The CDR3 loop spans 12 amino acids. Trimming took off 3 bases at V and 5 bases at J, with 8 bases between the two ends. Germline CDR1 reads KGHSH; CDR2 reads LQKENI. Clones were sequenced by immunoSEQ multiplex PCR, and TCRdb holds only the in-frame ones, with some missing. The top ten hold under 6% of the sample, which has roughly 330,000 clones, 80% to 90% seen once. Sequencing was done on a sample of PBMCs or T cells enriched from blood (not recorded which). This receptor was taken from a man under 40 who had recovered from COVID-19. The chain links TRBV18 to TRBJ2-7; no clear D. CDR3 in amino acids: CASSPNGNEQYF. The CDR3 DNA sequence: TGTGCCAGCTCACCGAATGGCAACGAGCAGTACTTC.